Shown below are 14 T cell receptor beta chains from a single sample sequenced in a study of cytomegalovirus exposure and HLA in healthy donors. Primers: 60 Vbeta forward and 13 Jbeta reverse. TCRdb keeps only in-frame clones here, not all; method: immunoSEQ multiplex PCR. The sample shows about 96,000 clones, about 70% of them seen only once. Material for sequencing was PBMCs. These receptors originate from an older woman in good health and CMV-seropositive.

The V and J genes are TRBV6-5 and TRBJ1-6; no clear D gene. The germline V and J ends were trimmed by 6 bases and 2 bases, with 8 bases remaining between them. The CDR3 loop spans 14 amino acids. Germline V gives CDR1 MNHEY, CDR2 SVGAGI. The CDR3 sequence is CASSAGPYNSPLHF. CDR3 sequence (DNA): TGTGCCAGCAGCGCCGGTCCCTATAATTCACCCCTCCACTTT.

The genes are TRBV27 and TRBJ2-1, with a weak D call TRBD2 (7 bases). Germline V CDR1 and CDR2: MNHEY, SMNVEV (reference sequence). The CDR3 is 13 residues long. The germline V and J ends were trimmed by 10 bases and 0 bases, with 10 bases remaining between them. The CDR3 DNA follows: TGTGCCAAAGGGGGGGTCTCCTACAATGAGCAGTTCTTC. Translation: CAKGGVSYNEQFF.

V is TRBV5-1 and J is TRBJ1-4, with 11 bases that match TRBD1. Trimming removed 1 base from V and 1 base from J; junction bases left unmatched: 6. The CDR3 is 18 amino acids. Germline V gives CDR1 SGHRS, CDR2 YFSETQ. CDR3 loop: CASSLLGQGVGTNEKLFF. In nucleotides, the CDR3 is TGCGCCAGCAGCTTGCTGGGACAGGGGGTCGGAACTAATGAAAAACTGTTTTTT.

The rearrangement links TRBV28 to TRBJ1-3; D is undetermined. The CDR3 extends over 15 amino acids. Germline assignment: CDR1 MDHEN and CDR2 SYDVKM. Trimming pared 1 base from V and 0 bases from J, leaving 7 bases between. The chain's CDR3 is CASSLLPGSGNTIYF. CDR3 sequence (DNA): TGTGCCAGCAGTTTATTGCCAGGCTCTGGAAACACCATATATTTT.

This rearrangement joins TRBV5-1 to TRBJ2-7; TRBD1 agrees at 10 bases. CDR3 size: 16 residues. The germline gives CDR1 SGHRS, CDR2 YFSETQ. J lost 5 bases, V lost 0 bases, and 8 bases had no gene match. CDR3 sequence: CASSLAVDRGRHEQYF. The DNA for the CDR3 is TGCGCCAGCAGCTTGGCCGTCGACAGGGGGCGTCACGAGCAGTACTTC.

The CDR3 loop is CASSDSNRGTEAFF. The CDR3 nucleotides read TGTGCCAGCAGTGACTCTAACAGGGGCACTGAAGCTTTCTTT. V and J are TRBV6-4 and TRBJ1-1; 7 bases fit TRBD1. Unmatched junction bases numbered 2, after V lost 0 bases and J lost 4 bases. The CDR3 is 14 amino acids. Germline CDR1 reads MRHNA; CDR2 reads SNTAGT.

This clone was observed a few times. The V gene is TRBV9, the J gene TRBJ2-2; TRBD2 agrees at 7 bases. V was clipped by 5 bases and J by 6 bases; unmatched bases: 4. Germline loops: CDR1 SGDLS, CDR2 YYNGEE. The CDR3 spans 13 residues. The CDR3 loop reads CASSGREPGELFF. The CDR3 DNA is TGTGCCAGCAGTGGGAGGGAACCCGGGGAGCTGTTTTTT.

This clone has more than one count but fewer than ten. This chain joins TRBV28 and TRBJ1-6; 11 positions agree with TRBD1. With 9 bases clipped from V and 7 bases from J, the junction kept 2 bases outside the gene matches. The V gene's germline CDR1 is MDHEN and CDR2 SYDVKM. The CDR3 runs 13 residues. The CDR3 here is CARRTGGNSPLHF. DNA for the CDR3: TGTGCCAGACGGACAGGGGGCAATTCACCCCTCCACTTT.

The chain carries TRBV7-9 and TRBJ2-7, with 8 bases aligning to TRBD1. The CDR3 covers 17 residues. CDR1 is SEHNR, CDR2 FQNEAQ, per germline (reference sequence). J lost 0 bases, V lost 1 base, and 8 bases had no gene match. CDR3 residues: CASSLGKWDRSSYEQYF. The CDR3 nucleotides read TGTGCCAGCAGCTTAGGAAAGTGGGACAGGAGCTCCTACGAGCAGTACTTC.

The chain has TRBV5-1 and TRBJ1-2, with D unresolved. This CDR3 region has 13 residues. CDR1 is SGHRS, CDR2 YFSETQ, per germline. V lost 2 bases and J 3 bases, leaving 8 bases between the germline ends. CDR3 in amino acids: CASSLSGDYGYTF. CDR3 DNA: TGCGCCAGCAGCTTATCCGGGGACTATGGCTACACCTTC.

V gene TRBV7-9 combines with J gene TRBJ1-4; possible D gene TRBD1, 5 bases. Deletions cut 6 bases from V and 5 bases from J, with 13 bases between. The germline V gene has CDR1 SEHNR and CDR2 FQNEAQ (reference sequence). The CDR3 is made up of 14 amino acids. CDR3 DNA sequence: TGTGCCAGCAGTTCAGGGAACCAGAATGAAAAACTGTTTTTT. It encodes CASSSGNQNEKLFF.

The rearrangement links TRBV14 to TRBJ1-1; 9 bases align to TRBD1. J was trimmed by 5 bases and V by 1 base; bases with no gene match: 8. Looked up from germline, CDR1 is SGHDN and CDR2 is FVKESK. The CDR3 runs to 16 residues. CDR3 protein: CASSQGVGQGGTEAFF. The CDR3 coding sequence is TGTGCCAGCAGCCAAGGCGTGGGACAGGGTGGAACTGAAGCTTTCTTT.

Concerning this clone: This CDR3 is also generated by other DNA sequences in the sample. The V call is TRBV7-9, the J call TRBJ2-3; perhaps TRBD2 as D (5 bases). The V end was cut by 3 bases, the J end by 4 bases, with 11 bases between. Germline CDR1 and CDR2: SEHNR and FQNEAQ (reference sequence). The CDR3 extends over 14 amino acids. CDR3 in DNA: TGTGCCAGCAGCTTGTCCGGGGTCGCAGATACGCAGTATTTT. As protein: CASSLSGVADTQYF.

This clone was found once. The CDR3 nucleotides are TGTGCCTTTAAAGGAGGGAGGACTGAAGCTTTCTTT. Translation gives CAFKGGRTEAFF. The J gene is TRBJ1-1, the V gene TRBV30, with unresolved D. Germline V lookup: CDR1 GTSNPN, CDR2 SVGIG (reference sequence). V lost 7 bases and J 5 bases, leaving 14 bases between the germline ends. This CDR3 contains 12 residues.